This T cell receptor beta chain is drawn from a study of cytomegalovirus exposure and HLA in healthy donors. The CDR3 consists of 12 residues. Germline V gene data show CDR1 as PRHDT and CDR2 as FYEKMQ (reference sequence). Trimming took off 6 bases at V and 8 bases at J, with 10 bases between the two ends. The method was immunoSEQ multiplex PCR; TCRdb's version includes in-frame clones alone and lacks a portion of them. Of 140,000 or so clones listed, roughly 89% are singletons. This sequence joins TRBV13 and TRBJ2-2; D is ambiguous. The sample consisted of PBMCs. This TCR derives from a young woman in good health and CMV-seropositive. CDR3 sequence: CASSQEAGELFF. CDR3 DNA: TGTGCCAGCAGTCAGGAAGCTGGGGAGCTGTTTTTT.